The clone carrying this T cell receptor (beta chain) was counted between two and nine times. This record comes from a study of blood T cell repertoires in COVID-19. At the level of the study: The study drew acute and convalescent COVID-19 samples from the United States, Italy and Spain. T cells, B-cell-depleted T cells, or PBMCs supplied cDNA or gDNA.

There are 15 residues in the CDR3. The V gene end was trimmed by 4 bases and the J gene end by 2 bases; junction bases not matched to a gene: 7. Germline V gene data show CDR1 as SGHRS and CDR2 as YFSETQ. How the authors handled the data: Amplification with reference gene primers provided the estimates of nucleated cell counts. Profiled with immunoSEQ multiplex PCR; TCRdb holds only in-frame clones, not every one. V, J and clone size reflect that table, while D and trimming were determined from the DNA. This sample has a few hundred thousand clones; over 75% occur once, and the top ten carry under 4.5%.

The TCR comes from a woman in her fifties or sixties with active or convalescent COVID-19. Sequencing input: peripheral blood. The V gene is TRBV5-1, the J gene TRBJ2-5; 8 bases are shared with TRBD2. The CDR3 loop is CASSTAGTRQETQYF. The CDR3, as DNA: TGCGCCAGCAGCACCGCCGGGACTAGACAAGAGACCCAGTACTTC.